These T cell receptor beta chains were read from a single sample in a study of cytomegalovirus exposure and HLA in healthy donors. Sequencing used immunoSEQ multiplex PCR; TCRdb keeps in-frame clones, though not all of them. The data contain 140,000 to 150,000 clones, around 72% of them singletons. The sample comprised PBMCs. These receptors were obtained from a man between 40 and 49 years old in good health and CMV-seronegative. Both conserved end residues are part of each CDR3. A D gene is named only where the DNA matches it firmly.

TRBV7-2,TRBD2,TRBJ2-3,CASSPSGISTDTQYF
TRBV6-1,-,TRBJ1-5,CASSEDREDQPQHF
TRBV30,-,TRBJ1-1,CAWSVRTAMDTEAFF
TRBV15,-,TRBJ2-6,CATSIDSGGANVLTF
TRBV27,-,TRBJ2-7,CASSLRTGKPSYEQYF
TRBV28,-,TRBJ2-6,CASSFQASGANVLTF
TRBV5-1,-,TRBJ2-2,CASSPGAVGTGELFF
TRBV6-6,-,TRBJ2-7,CASSYSVSYEQYF
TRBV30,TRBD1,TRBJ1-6,CAWSLADRGNSPLHF
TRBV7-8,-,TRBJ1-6,CASSGGGAGTTSPLHF
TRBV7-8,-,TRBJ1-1,CASSLEGMVVNTEAFF
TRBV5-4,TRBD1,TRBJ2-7,CASSRGQASTYEQYF
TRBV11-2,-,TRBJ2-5,CASRPGFQETQYF
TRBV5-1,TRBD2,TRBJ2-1,CASSLVASGRLNEQFF
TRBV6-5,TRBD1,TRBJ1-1,CASSQAMTGRGEAFF
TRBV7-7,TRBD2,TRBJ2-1,CASSLGLWAGDEQFF
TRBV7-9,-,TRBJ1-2,CASSWEGGYGYTF
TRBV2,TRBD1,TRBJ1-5,CASKETGGSQPQHF
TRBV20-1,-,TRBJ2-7,CSALDSYEQYF
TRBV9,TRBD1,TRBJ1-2,CASSVVDRGRGYTF
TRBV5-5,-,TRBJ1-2,CASSYQGNYGYTF
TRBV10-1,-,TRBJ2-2,CASSAIPSAGELFF
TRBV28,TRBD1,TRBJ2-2,CASSSLDRVNTGELFF
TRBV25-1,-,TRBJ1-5,CASSDGGFNQPQNF
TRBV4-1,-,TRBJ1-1,CASSQDWGLRYENTEAFF
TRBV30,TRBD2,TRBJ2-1,CAWNRGLAGVNEQFF
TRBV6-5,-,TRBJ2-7,CASSYRDLYEQYF
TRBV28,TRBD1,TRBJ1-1,CAITDRVARAFF
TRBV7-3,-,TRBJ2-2,CASSTLGGGTGELFF
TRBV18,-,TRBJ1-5,CASSSQAGSNQPQHF
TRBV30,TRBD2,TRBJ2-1,CAWSVIRAGDNEQFF
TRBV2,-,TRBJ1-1,CASSGGMYAEAFF
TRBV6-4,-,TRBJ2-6,CASSERSGANVLTF
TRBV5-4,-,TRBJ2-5,CASSLGFGSQETQYF
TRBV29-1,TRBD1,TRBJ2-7,CSASLGTGGEQHF
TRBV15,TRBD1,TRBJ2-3,CATSSRQGPTDTQYF
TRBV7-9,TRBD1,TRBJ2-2,CAITVPTGSGELFF
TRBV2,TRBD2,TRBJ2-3,CASMRGLNTDTQYF
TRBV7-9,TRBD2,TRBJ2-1,CASSQAGGRVNEQFF
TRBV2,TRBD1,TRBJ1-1,CASHWGGQGPQAFF
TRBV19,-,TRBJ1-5,CASSIDRTSQPQHF
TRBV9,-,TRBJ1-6,CASSVQGSYNSPLHF
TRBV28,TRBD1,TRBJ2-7,CASTDRVNDEQYF
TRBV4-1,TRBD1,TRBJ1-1,CASSQGEDRVWAFF